This TCR beta chain was found in a study of blood T cell repertoires in COVID-19. The protocol was immunoSEQ multiplex PCR, while the TCRdb copy is restricted to in-frame clones and leaves out a portion. The sample contains 330,000 or so clones, about 87% of which appear only once. Germline V lookup: CDR1 WNHNN, CDR2 SYGVQD (reference sequence). This CDR3 contains 15 residues. V lost 10 bases, J lost 7 bases, and 8 bases stayed unmatched. The source material was PBMCs or T cells enriched from blood (not recorded which). V and J are TRBV10-1 and TRBJ2-1; 15 bases are a match to TRBD2. The source of this sequence is a man aged 35 to 55 in a cohort exposed to, infected with or recovered from COVID-19 (not recorded which). DNA of the CDR3: TGCGCCACCTCGGGACTAGCGGGAGGAACGAATGAGCAGTTCTTC. This encodes CATSGLAGGTNEQFF.